Shown below are 13 T cell receptor beta chains from a single sample sequenced in a study of T cell repertoires in cytomegalovirus infection (dated by TCRdb to the late 2010s). For these TCRs, the target antigens are not known. This specimen's treatment or condition label, per the study, means: in vitro stimulation with specific CMV peptide epitopes to enrich CMV-specific T cells. TCRdb shows the sequencer as Illumina HiSeq 1500. TCRdb applied fastp at Q25 and MiXCR to the public reads, then kept only in-frame beta chains. CDR3 protein duplicates are merged, each entry listing the most common genes and DNA. Here the sample has approximately 990,000 distinct CDR3 sequences; about a third occur a single time. The top ten hold roughly 12% of the sample. This material consisted of cultured CD8+ T cells from PBMCs, taken from culture after CMV antigen stimulation. All receptors come from a human donor in good health (CMV status not recorded). Some clones in this sample may be carry-over from other donors' samples.

The chain carries TRBV27 and TRBJ2-3; TRBD2 agrees at 8 bases. Trimming cost V 6 bases and J 11 bases; bases outside gene matches: 7. This CDR3 contains 12 residues. The V gene's germline CDR1 is MNHEY and CDR2 SMNVEV (reference sequence). The CDR3: CASREAGGGQYF. As DNA, the CDR3 is TGTGCCAGCAGGGAGGCGGGGGGCGGGCAGTATTTT.

This chain connects TRBV20-1 to TRBJ2-1, with D perhaps TRBD2 (5 bases). Deletions cut 0 bases from V and 4 bases from J, with 16 bases between. The CDR3 has 16 amino acids. Per germline, CDR1 DFQATT and CDR2 SNEGSKA (reference sequence). CDR3 sequence reads: CSARDTGSLRYNEQFF. The DNA for the CDR3 is TGCAGTGCTAGAGATACGGGGTCCCTGAGGTACAATGAGCAGTTCTTC.

This rearrangement joins TRBV6-4 to TRBJ1-1; possible D gene TRBD1, 6 bases. Germline assignment: CDR1 MRHNA and CDR2 SNTAGT. Trimming left V 4 bases short and J 0 bases short, with 15 bases between. The CDR3 is made up of 16 amino acids. CDR3 nucleotide sequence: TGTGCCAGCAGTGGTTACCGGGACAACATGAACACTGAAGCTTTCTTT. It translates to CASSGYRDNMNTEAFF.

Ten or more counts support this clonotype. Here the CDR3 reads CASSLGAGTGAGEQYV. The CDR3 region has the DNA TGTGCCAGCAGCTTAGGCGCGGGGACAGGGGCTGGCGAGCAGTACGTC. V usage is TRBV7-6 and J usage is TRBJ2-7; 10 bases are shared with TRBD1. The J segment lost 6 bases and the V segment lost 1 base, leaving 9 bases of the junction unmatched. Germline CDR1 reads SGHVS; CDR2 reads FNYEAQ. The CDR3 length is 16 residues.

The J gene is TRBJ1-6, the V gene TRBV20-1; 7 bases are shared with TRBD1. The germline V gene has CDR1 DFQATT and CDR2 SNEGSKA (reference sequence). The CDR3 loop spans 19 amino acids. After removal of 0 bases from V and 0 bases from J, the junction contained 11 bases not matched to a gene. In nucleotides, the CDR3 is TGCAGTGCTAGAGACAGGGGGAGGACTTTAAGCTCCTATAATTCACCCCTCCACTTT. Its translation: CSARDRGRTLSSYNSPLHF.

The gene calls are TRBV19 and TRBJ2-3; D not resolved. The length of the CDR3 is 16 residues. V gave up 0 bases and J gave up 0 bases, with 10 bases separating them. The germline CDR1 and CDR2 sequences are LNHDA and SQIVND (reference sequence). CDR3 coding DNA: TGTGCCAGTAGTATAGAGGGGTTCGTGAGCACAGATACGCAGTATTTT. Translation: CASSIEGFVSTDTQYF. The variable domain in full, completed from reference TRBV19 and TRBJ2-3, reads DGGITQSPKYLFRKEGQNVTLSCEQNLNHDAMYWYRQDPGQGLRLIYYSQIVNDFQKGDIAEGYSVSREKKESFPLTVTSAQKNPTAFYLCASSIEGFVSTDTQYFGPGTRLTVL.

The V gene is TRBV6-6, the J gene TRBJ1-2; 10 bases are a match to TRBD1. CDR1 is MNHNY and CDR2 is SVGAGI in the germline V gene (reference sequence). CDR3 length: 17 residues. The junction had 13 bases not matched to a gene; V was cut back by 2 bases and J by 7 bases. The CDR3 region has the DNA TGTGCCAGCAGTTACACAAGTACCGGGACAGGGGATACTGGCTACACCTTC. Amino acids: CASSYTSTGTGDTGYTF.

V is TRBV19 and J is TRBJ2-2, with D unclear. The CDR3 consists of 13 residues. Looked up from germline, CDR1 is LNHDA and CDR2 is SQIVND (reference sequence). The V end was cut by 9 bases, the J end by 4 bases, with 12 bases between. The CDR3 bases are TGTGCCAGCCTCTATAGGGTCACCGGGGAGCTGTTTTTT. It is translated as CASLYRVTGELFF.

A few counts support this clonotype. The chain uses TRBV5-4 and TRBJ2-3; D is unclear. The CDR3 consists of 13 residues. V shed 4 bases and J shed 4 bases, with 10 bases lying between them. Per germline, CDR1 SGHNT and CDR2 YYREEE (reference sequence). The CDR3: CASSAGVADTQYF. CDR3 nucleotides: TGTGCCAGCAGCGCAGGAGTGGCAGATACGCAGTATTTT.

This clonotype was seen ten or more times. V gene TRBV6-1 combines with J gene TRBJ1-5; D perhaps matches TRBD1 (5 bases). From germline, CDR1 is MNHNS and CDR2 SASEGT. Trimming left V 1 base short and J 11 bases short, with 6 bases between. CDR3 size: 11 residues. The CDR3 region is CASSEGRAQHF. In DNA, the CDR3 is TGTGCCAGCAGTGAAGGCAGGGCCCAGCATTTT.

In its sample, this clonotype was seen a few times. V gene TRBV19 combines with J gene TRBJ1-1, with TRBD1 identical over 8 bases. The CDR3 totals 11 residues. Germline V lookup: CDR1 LNHDA, CDR2 SQIVND (reference sequence). The V and J ends lost 7 bases and 10 bases, in that order; junction bases with no gene match: 5. CDR3 protein: CASNDRGIAFF. CDR3 nucleotides: TGTGCCAGTAACGACAGGGGTATAGCTTTCTTT. Full variable domain (rest looked up from reference TRBV19 and TRBJ1-1): DGGITQSPKYLFRKEGQNVTLSCEQNLNHDAMYWYRQDPGQGLRLIYYSQIVNDFQKGDIAEGYSVSREKKESFPLTVTSAQKNPTAFYLCASNDRGIAFFGQGTRLTVV.

This chain joins TRBV27 and TRBJ2-1; 9 positions agree with TRBD2. The ends lost 4 bases at V and 2 bases at J; junction bases unmatched: 9. CDR3 length: 17 amino acids. CDR1 is MNHEY, CDR2 SMNVEV, per germline (reference sequence). The CDR3 nucleotides are TGTGCCAGCAGTTCCCTAAGTAGCGGGGGAACCTACAATGAGCAGTTCTTC. It specifies CASSSLSSGGTYNEQFF.

There are a few counts of this clonotype. This chain joins TRBV6-5 and TRBJ2-1, with D perhaps matching TRBD2 (6 bases). Looked up from germline, CDR1 is MNHEY and CDR2 is SVGAGI. The length of the CDR3 is 15 residues. V was cut by 2 bases and J by 6 bases, with 14 bases left in between. The CDR3 DNA sequence: TGTGCCAGCAGTTACGGGTACGGAGGGGCCAATGAGCAGTTCTTC. This translates into CASSYGYGGANEQFF.